The source of this TCR beta chain is a study of T cell responses to AZD1222 COVID-19 vaccine. Study results and limitations: Clonal diversity was possibly underestimated, and white British individuals and females predominated among donors. Nearly half of the spike-specific TCRs reportedly recognize variant regions that carry no mutations.

CDR3 size: 14 residues. Germline values: CDR1 MNHEY, CDR2 SVGAGI. V was trimmed by 2 bases and J by 5 bases, leaving 12 bases between them. Points on this clone: Its antigen remains unidentified.

Clones were read by immunoSEQ multiplex PCR, and TCRdb kept only the in-frame ones, dropping some. The sample lists 180,000 or so clones; approximately 94% were seen once. The source material was peripheral blood, sampled 28 days after the second AZD1222 dose. The genes are TRBV6-5 and TRBJ1-2, with a weak D call TRBD1 (6 bases). The receptor's source is an adult who received the AZD1222 COVID-19 vaccine. CDR3 protein: CASSYGRGYYGYTF. CDR3 nucleotides: TGTGCCAGCAGTTACGGGAGGGGGTATTATGGCTACACCTTC.